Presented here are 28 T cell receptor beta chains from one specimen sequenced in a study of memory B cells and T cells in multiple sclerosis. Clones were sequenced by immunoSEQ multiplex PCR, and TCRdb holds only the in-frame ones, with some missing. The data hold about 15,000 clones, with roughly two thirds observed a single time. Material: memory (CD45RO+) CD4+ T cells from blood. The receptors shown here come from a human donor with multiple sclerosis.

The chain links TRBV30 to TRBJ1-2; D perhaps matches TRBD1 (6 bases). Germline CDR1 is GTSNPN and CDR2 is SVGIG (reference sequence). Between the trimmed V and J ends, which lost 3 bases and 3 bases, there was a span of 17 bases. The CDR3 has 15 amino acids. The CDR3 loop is CAWRPTGPGDYGYTF. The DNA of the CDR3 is TGTGCCTGGAGGCCCACAGGGCCTGGGGACTATGGCTACACCTTC.

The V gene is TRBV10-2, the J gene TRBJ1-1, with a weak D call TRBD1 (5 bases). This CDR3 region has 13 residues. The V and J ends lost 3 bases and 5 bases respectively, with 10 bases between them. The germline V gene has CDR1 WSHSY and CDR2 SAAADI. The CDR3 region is CASSERKGTEAFF. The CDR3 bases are TGCGCCAGCAGTGAAAGAAAGGGGACTGAAGCTTTCTTT.

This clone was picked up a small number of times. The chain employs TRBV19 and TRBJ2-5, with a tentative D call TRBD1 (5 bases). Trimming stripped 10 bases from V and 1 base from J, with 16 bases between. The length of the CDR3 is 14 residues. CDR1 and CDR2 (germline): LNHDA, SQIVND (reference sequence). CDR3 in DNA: TGTGCCACCTCGAAGACAGTATCCCAAGAGACCCAGTACTTC. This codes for CATSKTVSQETQYF.

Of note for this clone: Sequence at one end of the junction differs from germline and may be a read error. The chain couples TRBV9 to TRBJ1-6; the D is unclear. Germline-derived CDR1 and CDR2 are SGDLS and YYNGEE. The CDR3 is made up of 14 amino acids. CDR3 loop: CASSLRKGGSPLHF. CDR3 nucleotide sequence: TGTGCCAGCAGCCTACGAAAGGGAGGGTCACCCCTGCACTTT.

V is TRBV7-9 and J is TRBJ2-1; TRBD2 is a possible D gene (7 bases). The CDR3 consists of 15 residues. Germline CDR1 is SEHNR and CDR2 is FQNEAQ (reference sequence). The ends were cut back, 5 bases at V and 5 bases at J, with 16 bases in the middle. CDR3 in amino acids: CASSPGGGGHNEQFF. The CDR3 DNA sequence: TGTGCCAGCAGCCCCGGGGGCGGGGGCCACAATGAGCAGTTCTTC. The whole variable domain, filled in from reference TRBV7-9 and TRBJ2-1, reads DTGVSQNPRHKITKRGQNVTFRCDPISEHNRLYWYRQTLGQGPEFLTYFQNEAQLEKSRLLSDRFSAERPKGSFSTLEIQRTEQGDSAMYLCASSPGGGGHNEQFFGPGTRLTVL.

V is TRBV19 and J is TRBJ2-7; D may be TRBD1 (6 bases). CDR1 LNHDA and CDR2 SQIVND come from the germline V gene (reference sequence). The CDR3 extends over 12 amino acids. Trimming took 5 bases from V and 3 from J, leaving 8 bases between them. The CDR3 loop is CASSAGVYEQYF. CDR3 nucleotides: TGTGCCAGTAGTGCAGGGGTCTACGAGCAGTACTTC. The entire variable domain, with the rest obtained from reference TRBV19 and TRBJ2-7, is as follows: DGGITQSPKYLFRKEGQNVTLSCEQNLNHDAMYWYRQDPGQGLRLIYYSQIVNDFQKGDIAEGYSVSREKKESFPLTVTSAQKNPTAFYLCASSAGVYEQYFGPGTRLTVT.

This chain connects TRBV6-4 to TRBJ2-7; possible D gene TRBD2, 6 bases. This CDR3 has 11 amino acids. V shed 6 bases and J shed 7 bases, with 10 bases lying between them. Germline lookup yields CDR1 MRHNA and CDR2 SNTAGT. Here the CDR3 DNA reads TGTGCCAGCAGGATGCGGGGAGAGCAGTACTTC. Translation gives CASRMRGEQYF.

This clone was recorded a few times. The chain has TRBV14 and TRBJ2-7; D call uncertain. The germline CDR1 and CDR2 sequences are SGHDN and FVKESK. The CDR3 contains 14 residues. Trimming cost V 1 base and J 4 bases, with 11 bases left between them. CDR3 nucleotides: TGTGCCAGCAGCCAAGCAAACAGAGTATACGAGCAGTACTTC. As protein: CASSQANRVYEQYF.

DNA for the CDR3: TGTGCCAGCAGCTTAACAGGGAGTTTCTACGAGCAGTACTTC. It yields the protein CASSLTGSFYEQYF. V and J are TRBV7-2 and TRBJ2-7; maybe TRBD1 (6 bases). CDR3 size: 14 residues. Germline values: CDR1 SGHTA, CDR2 FQGNSA. Trimming removed 2 bases at V and 3 bases at J, with 11 bases between. Filled out from reference TRBV7-2 and TRBJ2-7, the complete variable domain reads GAGVSQSPSNKVTEKGKDVELRCDPISGHTALYWYRQSLGQGLEFLIYFQGNSAPDKSGLPSDRFSAERTGGSVSTLTIQRTQQEDSAVYLCASSLTGSFYEQYFGPGTRLTVT.

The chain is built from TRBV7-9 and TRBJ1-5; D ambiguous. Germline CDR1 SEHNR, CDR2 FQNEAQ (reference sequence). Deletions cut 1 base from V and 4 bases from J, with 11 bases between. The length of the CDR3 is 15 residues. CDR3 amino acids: CASSLGQAGNQPQHF. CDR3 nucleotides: TGTGCCAGCAGCTTAGGCCAGGCCGGTAATCAGCCCCAGCATTTT.

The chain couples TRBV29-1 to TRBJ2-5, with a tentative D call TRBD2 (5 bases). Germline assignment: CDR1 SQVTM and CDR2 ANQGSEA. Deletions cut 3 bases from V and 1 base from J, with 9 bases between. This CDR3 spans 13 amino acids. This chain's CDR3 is CSVDGDFQETQYF. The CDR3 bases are TGCAGCGTTGACGGGGATTTCCAAGAGACCCAGTACTTC.

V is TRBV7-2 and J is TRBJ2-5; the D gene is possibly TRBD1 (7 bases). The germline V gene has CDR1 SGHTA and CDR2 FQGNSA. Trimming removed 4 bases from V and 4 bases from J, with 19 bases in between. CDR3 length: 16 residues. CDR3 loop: CASSSGGTPGRETQYF. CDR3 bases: TGTGCCAGCAGCTCAGGGGGGACCCCTGGGAGAGAGACCCAGTACTTC.

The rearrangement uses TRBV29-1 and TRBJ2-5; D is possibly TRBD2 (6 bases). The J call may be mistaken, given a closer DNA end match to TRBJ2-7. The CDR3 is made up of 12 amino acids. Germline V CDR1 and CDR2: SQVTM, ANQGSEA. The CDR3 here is CSVGREPYEQYF. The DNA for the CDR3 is TGCAGCGTTGGGAGGGAACCCTACGAGCAGTACTTC.

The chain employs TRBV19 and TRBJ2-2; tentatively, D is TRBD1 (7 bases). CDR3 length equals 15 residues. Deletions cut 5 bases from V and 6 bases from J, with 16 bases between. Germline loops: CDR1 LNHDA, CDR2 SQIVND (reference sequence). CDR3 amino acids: CASSPQGGKAGELFF. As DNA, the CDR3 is TGTGCCAGTAGTCCCCAGGGGGGAAAGGCCGGGGAGCTGTTTTTT.

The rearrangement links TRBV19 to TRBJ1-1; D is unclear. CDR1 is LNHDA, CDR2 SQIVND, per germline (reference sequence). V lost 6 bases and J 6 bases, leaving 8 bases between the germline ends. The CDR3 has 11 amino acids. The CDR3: CASRSSAEAFF. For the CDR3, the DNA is TGTGCCAGTAGAAGTAGCGCTGAAGCTTTCTTT.

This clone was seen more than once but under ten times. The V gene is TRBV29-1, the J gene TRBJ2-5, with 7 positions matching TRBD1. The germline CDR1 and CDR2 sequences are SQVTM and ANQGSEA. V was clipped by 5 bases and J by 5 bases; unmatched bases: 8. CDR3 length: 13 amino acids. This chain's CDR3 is CSVRDSQRETQYF. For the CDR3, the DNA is TGCAGCGTTCGGGACAGTCAAAGGGAGACCCAGTACTTC.

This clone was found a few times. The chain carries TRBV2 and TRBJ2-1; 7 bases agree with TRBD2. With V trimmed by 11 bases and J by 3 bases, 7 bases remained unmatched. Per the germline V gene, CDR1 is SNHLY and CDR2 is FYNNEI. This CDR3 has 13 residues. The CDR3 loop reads CAGSWGGYNEQFF. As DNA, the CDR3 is TGTGCCGGGTCGTGGGGGGGCTACAATGAGCAGTTCTTC.

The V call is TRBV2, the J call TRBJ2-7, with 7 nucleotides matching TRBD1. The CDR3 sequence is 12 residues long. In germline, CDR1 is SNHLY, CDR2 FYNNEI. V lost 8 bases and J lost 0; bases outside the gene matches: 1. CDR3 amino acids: CASGTASYEQYF. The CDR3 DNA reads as TGTGCCAGCGGGACAGCCTCCTACGAGCAGTACTTC.

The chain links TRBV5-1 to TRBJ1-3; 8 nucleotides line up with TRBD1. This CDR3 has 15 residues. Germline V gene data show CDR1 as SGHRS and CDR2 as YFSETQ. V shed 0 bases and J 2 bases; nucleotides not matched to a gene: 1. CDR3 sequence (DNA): TGCGCCAGCAGCTTGGGGACAGGGCCTGGAAACACCATATATTTT. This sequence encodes CASSLGTGPGNTIYF.

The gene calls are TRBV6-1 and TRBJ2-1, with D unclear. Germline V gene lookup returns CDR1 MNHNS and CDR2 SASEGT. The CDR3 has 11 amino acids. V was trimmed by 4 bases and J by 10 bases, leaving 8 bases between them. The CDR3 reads CASSVMREQFF. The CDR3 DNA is TGTGCCAGCAGTGTCATGAGGGAGCAGTTCTTC.

The chain's CDR3 is CASRLSQGSEQYF. For the CDR3, the DNA is TGTGCCAGCAGACTAAGCCAGGGTTCCGAGCAGTACTTC. The chain couples TRBV6-1 to TRBJ2-7; D is possibly TRBD1 (5 bases). The germline V gene has CDR1 MNHNS and CDR2 SASEGT. The CDR3 has 13 amino acids. Trimming removed 6 bases from V and 6 bases from J, with 15 bases in between.

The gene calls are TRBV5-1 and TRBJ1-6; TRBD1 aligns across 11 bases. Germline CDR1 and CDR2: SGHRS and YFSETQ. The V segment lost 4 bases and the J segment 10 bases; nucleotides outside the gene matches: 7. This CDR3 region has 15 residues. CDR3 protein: CASSPGQGARSPLHF. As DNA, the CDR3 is TGCGCCAGCAGCCCTGGACAGGGGGCAAGGTCACCCCTCCACTTT.

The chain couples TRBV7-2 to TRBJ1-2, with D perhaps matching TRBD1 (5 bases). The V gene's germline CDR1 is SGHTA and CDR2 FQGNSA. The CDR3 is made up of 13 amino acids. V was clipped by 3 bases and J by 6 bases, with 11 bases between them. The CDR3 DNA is TGTGCCAGCAGCTTCAAGGGGATTGATGGCTACACCTTC. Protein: CASSFKGIDGYTF.

CDR3 region: CASRPTTSGVWETQYF. CDR3 nucleotide sequence: TGCGCCAGCAGGCCCACCACTAGCGGGGTATGGGAGACCCAGTACTTC. The chain uses TRBV5-1 and TRBJ2-5, with 10 bases aligning to TRBD2. J was trimmed by 5 bases and V by 5 bases; bases with no gene match: 12. Germline CDR1 reads SGHRS; CDR2 reads YFSETQ. This CDR3 has 16 residues.

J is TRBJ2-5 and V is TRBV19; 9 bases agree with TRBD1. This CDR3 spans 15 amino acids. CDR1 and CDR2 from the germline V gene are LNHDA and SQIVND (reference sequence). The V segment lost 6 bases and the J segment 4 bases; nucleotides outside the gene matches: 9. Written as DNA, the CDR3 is TGTGCCAGTAGACGGACCGGGACAGGGAGAGAGACCCAGTACTTC. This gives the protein CASRRTGTGRETQYF.

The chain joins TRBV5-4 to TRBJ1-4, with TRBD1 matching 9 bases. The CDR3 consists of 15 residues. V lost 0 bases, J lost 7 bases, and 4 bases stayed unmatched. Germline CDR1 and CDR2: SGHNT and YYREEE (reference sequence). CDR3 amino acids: CASSLAGTGIEKLFF. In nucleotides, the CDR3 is TGTGCCAGCAGCTTGGCCGGGACAGGGATTGAAAAACTGTTTTTT.

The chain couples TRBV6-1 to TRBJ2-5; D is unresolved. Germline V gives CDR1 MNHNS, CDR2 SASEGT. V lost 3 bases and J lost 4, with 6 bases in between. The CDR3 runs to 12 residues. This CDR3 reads CASSDYGETQYF. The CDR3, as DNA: TGTGCCAGCAGTGACTATGGAGAGACCCAGTACTTC.

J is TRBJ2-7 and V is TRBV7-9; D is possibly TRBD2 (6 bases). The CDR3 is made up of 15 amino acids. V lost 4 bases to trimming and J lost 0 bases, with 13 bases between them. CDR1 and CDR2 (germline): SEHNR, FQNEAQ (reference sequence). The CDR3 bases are TGTGCCAGCAGCTGGGACTCAGGAGGCTCCTACGAGCAGTACTTC. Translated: CASSWDSGGSYEQYF.